These T cell receptor beta chains were read from a single sample in a study of T cells in Graves' hyperthyroidism and ophthalmopathy. TCRdb ran MiXCR on the multiplex PCR reads and lists one entry per CDR3 protein. The profile shows fewer than 650,000 distinct CDR3 sequences, about 15% of them singletons. Sample: blood. The source of these receptors is a woman in her thirties or forties with Graves' hyperthyroidism. The CDR3 runs from the conserved cysteine through the conserved F or W. D genes are given only for firm matches. Expanded clones get a size class; other rows say once, few or many, or leave the size out.

v_call	d_call	clone_size	j_call	cdr3_nt	cdr3_aa
TRBV16	TRBD2	many	TRBJ2-7	TGTGCCAGCAGCCAATCATATAGGCTAGCGGGAGGGCCGAAAACCTACGAGCAGTACTTC	CASSQSYRLAGGPKTYEQYF
TRBV29-1	-	few	TRBJ2-1	TGCAGCGTTGGACCCCGGGCGAGCACCTACAATGAGCAGTTCTTC	CSVGPRASTYNEQFF
TRBV20-1	-	-	TRBJ1-2	TGCAGTGCTAGAGAGGGACTCAACTATGGCTACACCTTC	CSAREGLNYGYTF
TRBV5-1	-	-	TRBJ2-1	TGCGCCAGCAGCTTGACGACGGGTCGGGTTTCGTACAATGAGCAGTTCTTC	CASSLTTGRVSYNEQFF
TRBV28	-	many	TRBJ1-1	TGTGCCAGCAGTTTCCCCTCGAAGGGACGGATTTCTTTCTTT	CASSFPSKGRISFF
TRBV6-1	-	-	TRBJ2-7	TGTGCCAGCAAGGGGGTTTACGAGCAGTACTTC	CASKGVYEQYF
TRBV5-1	-	few	TRBJ2-1	TGCGCCAGCAGCCTAACCCTACAGGCCTCCTACAATGAGCAGTTCTTC	CASSLTLQASYNEQFF
TRBV5-1	TRBD2	many	TRBJ2-1	TGCGCCAGCAGCTCCCCTACAGGAGATCTAGCGGGGGGCAATGAGCAGTTCTTC	CASSSPTGDLAGGNEQFF
TRBV28	-	few	TRBJ1-6	TGTGCCAGCAGGGACCAGTCGGTAGATAATTCACCCCTCCACTTT	CASRDQSVDNSPLHF
TRBV7-2	-	-	TRBJ2-4	TGTGCCAGCAGCTTTGGCAGCGCAAACATTCAGTACTTC	CASSFGSANIQYF
TRBV12-3/TRBV12-4	-	few	TRBJ1-2	TGTGCCAGCAGTTTCGGTGGAGAATATGGCTACACCTTC	CASSFGGEYGYTF
TRBV24-1	-	-	TRBJ1-2	TGTGCCCCGGAGGGAATAGACTATGGCTACACCTTC	CAPEGIDYGYTF
TRBV19	-	-	TRBJ2-1	TGTGCCAGTAGTATAGTGTCCAGTAGCAATGAGCAGTTCTTC	CASSIVSSSNEQFF
TRBV25-1	TRBD2	-	TRBJ2-1	TGTGCCAGCAGTGGGACTAGCGGGTGGAGCAATGAGCAGTTCTTC	CASSGTSGWSNEQFF
TRBV6-1	-	many	TRBJ2-1	TGTGCCAGCAGTGGCGACAGGGAGGAATCCTACAATGAGCAGTTCTTC	CASSGDREESYNEQFF
TRBV28	TRBD2	many	TRBJ2-2	TGTGCCACCCAGATCCTTGAGGGAGGGCCTCCCACCGGGGAGCTGTTTTTT	CATQILEGGPPTGELFF
TRBV29-1	TRBD2	few	TRBJ2-5	TGCAGCGTTGAATTACTAGCGGGAGAGACCCAGTACTTC	CSVELLAGETQYF
TRBV5-1	TRBD1	many	TRBJ2-2	TGCGCCAGCAGCAGAACAGGGGGGAACACCGGGGAGCTGTTTTTT	CASSRTGGNTGELFF
TRBV20-1	-	many	TRBJ2-5	TGCAGTGCTAGAGACCTCGGGGCAGGAAATCAAGAGACCCAGTACTTC	CSARDLGAGNQETQYF
TRBV9	TRBD2	-	TRBJ2-1	TGTGCCAGCAGCGGATCTTTAGCGGGAGAGGCGAATGAGCAGTTCTTC	CASSGSLAGEANEQFF
TRBV7-3	TRBD2	many	TRBJ2-1	TGTGCCAGCAGCTCAAGGCAGCGGGAAGGCTCCTACAATGAGCAGTTCTTC	CASSSRQREGSYNEQFF
TRBV7-3	TRBD2	many	TRBJ2-1	TGTGCCAGCAGCCCCCGCGGTAGCGGGTACAATGAGCAGTTCTTC	CASSPRGSGYNEQFF
TRBV3-1	TRBD2	many	TRBJ2-1	TGTGCCAGCAGCCAAGATAGGACTAGCGGGAAGAACGAGCAGTTCTTC	CASSQDRTSGKNEQFF
TRBV28	TRBD1	many	TRBJ2-3	TGTGCCAGCAAACGGACAGGTAGCACAGATACGCAGTATTTT	CASKRTGSTDTQYF
TRBV19	-	-	TRBJ2-1	TGTGCCAGTAGTATAGGGCAGGCTTCTTACAATGAGCAGTTCTTC	CASSIGQASYNEQFF
TRBV14	-	-	TRBJ2-2	TGTGCCAGCAGCCGGGAACGGGTGAACACCGGGGAGCTGTTTTTT	CASSRERVNTGELFF
TRBV28	-	few	TRBJ1-2	TGTGCCAGCAGTCCCTCCCTGGACAGTGTATGGGACTATGGCTACACCTTC	CASSPSLDSVWDYGYTF
TRBV20-1	-	-	TRBJ1-5	TGCAGTGCCATCGAGGATCCAAGCAATCAGCCCCAGCATTTT	CSAIEDPSNQPQHF
TRBV6-1	-	many	TRBJ2-3	TGTGCCAGCAGTGAAATCCCGGGAGCGGTAGATACGCAGTATTTT	CASSEIPGAVDTQYF
TRBV18	-	many	TRBJ1-1	TGTGCCAGCTCAGCTCGGGAACCCCTTGGCACTATGAACACTGAAGCTTTCTTT	CASSAREPLGTMNTEAFF
TRBV20-1	TRBD2	many	TRBJ2-1	TGCAGTGCTAGAGATCGGTGGCGGGAGGCCCCCTACAATGAGCAGTTCTTC	CSARDRWREAPYNEQFF
TRBV5-1	-	many	TRBJ2-1	TGCGCCAGCAGCTTGGTAATGGCGAGCTCCTACAATGAGCAGTTCTTC	CASSLVMASSYNEQFF
TRBV28	TRBD1	-	TRBJ1-5	TGTGCCAGCAGTTTCGATAAACAGGGGGTAGATCAGCCCCAGCATTTT	CASSFDKQGVDQPQHF
TRBV19	-	few	TRBJ1-3	TGTGCCAGTAGACGTGACCGAAGCTCTGGAAACACCATATATTTT	CASRRDRSSGNTIYF
TRBV28	-	many	TRBJ2-5	TGTGCCAGCAGTTTTAGGGGGGGGGAGAACCAGTACTTC	CASSFRGGENQYF
TRBV27	-	few	TRBJ1-1	TGTGCCAGCAGTGGGCCACAGGGTGTGAACACTGAAGCTTTCTTT	CASSGPQGVNTEAFF
TRBV20-1	TRBD2	many	TRBJ2-5	TGCAGTGCTCCAGGACTAGCGGAGGAGACCCAGTACTTC	CSAPGLAEETQYF
TRBV2	-	many	TRBJ2-7	TGTGCCAGCACCCCTCGCGGGACAGCCTACGAGCAGTACTTC	CASTPRGTAYEQYF
TRBV28	-	many	TRBJ2-5	TGTGCCAGCAGTTTGGTCCCCGCTAGCGGGACAGGGGAGACCCAGTACTTC	CASSLVPASGTGETQYF
TRBV5-1	-	many	TRBJ2-1	TGCGCCAGCAGCTTCGCCTCGACTAGTTTAGATGAGCAGTTCTTC	CASSFASTSLDEQFF
TRBV7-3	TRBD2	many	TRBJ2-3	TGTGCCAGCAGCGTGGGGACTAGTGCAGATACGCAGTATTTT	CASSVGTSADTQYF
TRBV3-1	-	many	TRBJ1-1	TGTGCCAGCAGCCAAGAAGCGGGGAACACTGAAGCTTTCTTT	CASSQEAGNTEAFF
TRBV18	TRBD1	-	TRBJ1-3	TGTGCCAGCTCCCCGGCCCCAGGGGGCGACTCTGGAAACACCATATATTTT	CASSPAPGGDSGNTIYF
TRBV4-2	-	-	TRBJ1-1	TGTGCCAGCAGCCACCCCAGATCGAAGGGATCCACCTTAGTCACTGAAGCTTTCTTT	CASSHPRSKGSTLVTEAFF
TRBV30	-	many	TRBJ2-2	TGTGCCTGGAGGAGGTTGGGGGCCGCCGGGGAGCTGTTTTTT	CAWRRLGAAGELFF
TRBV9	TRBD2	few	TRBJ2-2	TGTGCCAGCAGCGTAGAGGCTAGCGGGACAAACGGGGAGCTGTTTTTT	CASSVEASGTNGELFF
TRBV12-3/TRBV12-4	-	-	TRBJ1-1	TGTGCCAGCAGTTTTTCCGGGGGCTCACTGAACACTGAAGCTTTCTTT	CASSFSGGSLNTEAFF
TRBV11-2	-	many	TRBJ2-3	TGTGCCAGCAGGGAAGGGAACACAGATACGCAGTATTTT	CASREGNTDTQYF
TRBV9	TRBD1	many	TRBJ2-2	TGTGCCAGCAGCTTGAGGACAGGCTTGAACACCGGGGAGCTGTTTTTT	CASSLRTGLNTGELFF
TRBV9	TRBD1	few	TRBJ1-2	TGTGCCAGCAGCGTCAAGGACAGGGACAGGGGCTACACCTTC	CASSVKDRDRGYTF
TRBV20-1	-	many	TRBJ2-1	TGCAGTATACTCCGGGGCGCTTACAATGAGCAGTTCTTC	CSILRGAYNEQFF
TRBV28	TRBD1	few	TRBJ1-1	TGTGCCAGCAGTCCGGGACAGGTCCATGAAGCTTTCTTT	CASSPGQVHEAFF
TRBV10-1	-	many	TRBJ2-3	TGCGCCAGACCGAGCGGATCGGAGACAGATACGCAGTATTTT	CARPSGSETDTQYF
TRBV28	TRBD2	many	TRBJ2-3	TGTGCCAGCAGTCCCGAGGGACTAATTGCAGATACGCAGTATTTT	CASSPEGLIADTQYF